The rows below give T cell receptor beta chains drawn from one sample of a study of T cell changes during pregnancy in multiple sclerosis. Repertoires were generated with immunoSEQ multiplex PCR, while TCRdb's copy carries only in-frame clones and drops some. Here the sample spans tens of thousands of clones, 85% to 95% being singletons. The sequences come from peripheral blood, collected after pregnancy. The receptors were gathered from a female donor with multiple sclerosis, enrolled in a pregnancy study. CDR3s include the opening cysteine and the closing phenylalanine or tryptophan. Each record gives: J gene, D gene, clone size, V gene, CDR3 DNA, CDR3 protein. The D gene is left open where the match is weak. Part of the rows lack a size; the others show once, few, many or a class for expanded clones.

TRBJ2-7 TRBD1 . TRBV27 TGTGCCAGCAGTAAGGACAGGGGGCTCTACGAGCAGTACTTC CASSKDRGLYEQYF
TRBJ2-3 TRBD2 . TRBV7-6 TGTGCCAGCACCCCGGGACTAGCGGGATCAGATACGCAGTATTTT CASTPGLAGSDTQYF
TRBJ2-1 . . TRBV9 TGTGCCAGCAGCGTAGACAGTACCGAATACAATGAGCAGTTCTTC CASSVDSTEYNEQFF
TRBJ2-2 TRBD1 . TRBV18 TGTGCCAGCTCAACGGGACAGGGGGCGAACACCGGGGAGCTGTTTTTT CASSTGQGANTGELFF
TRBJ2-3 TRBD2 . TRBV2 TGTGCCAGCGGGATGGCGCCTAGCGGGGCGGTAGATACGCAGTATTTT CASGMAPSGAVDTQYF
TRBJ2-5 . . TRBV18 TGTGCCAGCTCACCAGGGCTCGGGGTCCCGGGGCAAGAGACCCAGTACTTC CASSPGLGVPGQETQYF
TRBJ1-1 TRBD1 . TRBV2 TGTGCCAGCACCGGGACAGAAATTGACACTGAAGCTTTCTTT CASTGTEIDTEAFF
TRBJ2-1 . . TRBV12-5 TGTGCTAGTGGTTTCAGTAGGGGCAATGAGCAGTTCTTC CASGFSRGNEQFF
TRBJ1-4 TRBD1 . TRBV7-9 TGTGCCAGCAGCTTACCACTGGGACAGGGGGGAACTAATGAAAAACTGTTTTTT CASSLPLGQGGTNEKLFF
TRBJ2-1 . . TRBV21-1 TGTGCCAGCAGCAAAGCGCTCGGGGTTAATGAGCAGTTCTTC CASSKALGVNEQFF
TRBJ2-5 TRBD1 . TRBV19 TGTGCCAGTGGTACAGGGGCCGGGGAGACCCAGTACTTC CASGTGAGETQYF
TRBJ2-5 . once TRBV11-1 TGTGCCAGCAGCTTAGAAATCGCCGCGAAGACCCAGTACTTC CASSLEIAAKTQYF
TRBJ1-5 . . TRBV12-5 TGTGCTAGTGGTTTGCGGGGGTCTGGCAATCAGCCCCAGCATTTT CASGLRGSGNQPQHF
TRBJ1-2 TRBD1 . TRBV7-2 TGTGCCAGCAGCTTAGCTGGGACAGGATGGAACTATGGCTACACCTTC CASSLAGTGWNYGYTF
TRBJ1-5 . . TRBV7-8 TGTGCCAGCAGCTCTACAGCGAGGGGGGGGAGGCGGCCCCAGCATTTT CASSSTARGGRRPQHF
TRBJ2-5 . . TRBV27 TGTGCCAGCAGTTTAAAGGGGGTAGGGCAAGAGACCCAGTACTTC CASSLKGVGQETQYF
TRBJ1-5 . . TRBV19 TGTGCCAGTAGTTTGGGCCTTTATAGCAATCAGCCCCAGCATTTT CASSLGLYSNQPQHF
TRBJ1-3 TRBD1 . TRBV6-5 TGTGCCAGCAGTACCGGGACAGTTACTGGAAACACCATATATTTT CASSTGTVTGNTIYF
TRBJ1-2 TRBD1 . TRBV10-3 TGTGCCATCAGTGAGACAGGGGAGGGCTACACCTTC CAISETGEGYTF
TRBJ1-1 TRBD1 . TRBV11-3 TGTGCCAGCAGCTTAGGGACAGGGGGGACGGATGAAGCTTTCTTT CASSLGTGGTDEAFF
TRBJ2-7 . . TRBV30 TGTGCCTGGAGTGTAGTTTCAGGGCTATCCTACGAGCAGTACTTC CAWSVVSGLSYEQYF
TRBJ1-1 . . TRBV7-3 TGTGCCAGCAGCCAGGGGACGGGGGAGGGAACTGAAGCTTTCTTT CASSQGTGEGTEAFF
TRBJ2-1 . . TRBV11-3 TGTGCCAGCCGGGGAGTCCTTCTCAATGAGCAGTTCTTC CASRGVLLNEQFF
TRBJ1-2 TRBD1 . TRBV19 TGTGCCAGTAGTACGATCCCTGGACAGGTCTATGGCTACACCTTC CASSTIPGQVYGYTF
TRBJ2-1 . . TRBV30 TGTGCCTGGAGTGAGCAGGGGCTGTTTCTGTTCTTC CAWSEQGLFLFF
TRBJ1-1 . . TRBV12-5 TGTGCTAGTGGTTTGTGGGGGGGCAGTCCCTACACTGAAGCTTTCTTT CASGLWGGSPYTEAFF
TRBJ2-7 TRBD1 . TRBV18 TGTGCCAGCTCACCACCGATGGGACAGGGTCCCCACGAGCAGTACTTC CASSPPMGQGPHEQYF
TRBJ1-1 TRBD1 . TRBV6-1 TGTGCCAGCAGGGGGACAGGCTACGGAAACACTGAAGCTTTCTTT CASRGTGYGNTEAFF
TRBJ1-6 TRBD1 . TRBV7-2 TGTGCCAGCAGCCCCCGGGACAGGGAATGGTCACCCCTCCACTTT CASSPRDREWSPLHF
TRBJ1-2 . once TRBV19 TGTGCCAGTACCCTAGGGAGGGGGATCTATGGCTACACCTTC CASTLGRGIYGYTF
TRBJ1-1 . . TRBV30 TGTGCCTACTCGGTGGTTGAAGCTTTCTTT CAYSVVEAFF
TRBJ2-7 . . TRBV6-1 TGTGCCAGCAGTGAAGAAGAGCAGGGTTCCTACGAGCAGTACTTC CASSEEEQGSYEQYF
TRBJ1-5 TRBD1 . TRBV2 TGTGCCAGCACAGGGGGCAATAGCAATCAGCCCCAGCATTTT CASTGGNSNQPQHF
TRBJ1-1 TRBD1 . TRBV27 TGTGCCAGCAGACGAGCGGGACAGGTGTTCAACACTGAAGCTTTCTTT CASRRAGQVFNTEAFF
TRBJ2-1 . once TRBV14 TGTGCCAGCAGCCTCAGTATCTCCTCCTACAATGAGCAGTTCTTC CASSLSISSYNEQFF
TRBJ1-2 . . TRBV9 TGTGCCAGCAGCGTCACGGGGGTGGGCTACACCTTC CASSVTGVGYTF
TRBJ1-1 . . TRBV2 TGTGCCAGCAGTGATTTGACACCGCGGGGGATCCTCACTGAAGCTTTCTTT CASSDLTPRGILTEAFF
TRBJ1-2 . . TRBV7-8 TGTGCCAGCAGCCAGGGCTACAGGGCACGAAAAGTCTATGGCTACACCTTC CASSQGYRARKVYGYTF
TRBJ2-7 . . TRBV5-4 TGTGCCAGCAGCTTGGATCCGGGAACCTACGAGCAGTACTTC CASSLDPGTYEQYF
TRBJ2-2 . . TRBV19 TGTGCCAGTTCGCTCGGGAGAGCCACCGGGGAGCTGTTTTTT CASSLGRATGELFF
TRBJ2-3 TRBD2 . TRBV19 TGTGCCAGTAGTATAGACTCCCGACTAGCGGGAGTTCCAGATACGCAGTATTTT CASSIDSRLAGVPDTQYF
TRBJ1-2 TRBD1 . TRBV19 TGTGCCAGTTCGCCGGGACAGGGGGTCAATGGCTACACCTTC CASSPGQGVNGYTF
TRBJ2-2 . . TRBV19 TGTGCCAGTAGTTCACAGGCGAACACCGGGGAGCTGTTTTTT CASSSQANTGELFF
TRBJ1-5 TRBD1 . TRBV7-8 TGTGCCAGCAGCTTTAGCGGCGGCAGGGGGGATCAGCCCCAGCATTTT CASSFSGGRGDQPQHF
TRBJ1-3 . . TRBV19 TGTGCCAGTAGTATGGAGGGTATAACTGGAAACACCATATATTTT CASSMEGITGNTIYF
TRBJ1-4 . . TRBV6-6 TGTGCCAGCAGTTACTCAGCAAGCACCATTAATGAAAAACTGTTTTTT CASSYSASTINEKLFF
TRBJ1-1 . . TRBV7-9 TGTGCCAGCAGCTTAGCACAGGGGAACACTGAAGCTTTCTTT CASSLAQGNTEAFF
TRBJ1-2 TRBD1 once TRBV5-4 TGTGCCAGCAGCTTCGGCGGGGACAGCTTCTATGGCTACACCTTC CASSFGGDSFYGYTF
TRBJ2-2 TRBD2 . TRBV14 TGTGCCAGCAGCCAAGAGCCTAGCGGGAGCTGGGGGGAGCTGTTTTTT CASSQEPSGSWGELFF
TRBJ2-7 . . TRBV15 TGTGCCACCAGCAGAGATCGGGTACAGGCCTACGAGCAGTACTTC CATSRDRVQAYEQYF